These T cell receptor beta chains were read from a single sample in a study of blood T cell repertoires in COVID-19. Generated by immunoSEQ multiplex PCR, the TCRdb table keeps only in-frame clones and is missing some. Altogether over 200,000 clones are present, less than 90% being singletons, with the ten largest covering about 4%. The sequencing input was PBMCs or T cells enriched from blood (not recorded which). The receptors originated from a woman aged 25 to 45 who had been exposed to COVID-19. CDR3s include the opening cysteine and the closing phenylalanine or tryptophan. A D gene is named only where the DNA matches it firmly. Clone size is not always given. Where it is, it says once, few, many or a class for expanded clones.

abundance | d_gene | j_gene | len | v_gene | CDR3aa | CDR3nt
. | . | TRBJ2-7 | 14 | TRBV7-8 | CASTTGTSSYEQYF | TGTGCCAGCACCACCGGGACAAGTTCCTACGAGCAGTACTTC
. | . | TRBJ2-7 | 13 | TRBV29-1 | CSVDRQGGDEQYF | TGCAGCGTTGATCGACAGGGAGGCGACGAGCAGTACTTC
. | TRBD1 | TRBJ2-7 | 15 | TRBV3-1/TRBV3-2 | CASSQDWDRGHEQYF | TGTGCCAGCAGCCAAGACTGGGACAGGGGGCACGAGCAGTACTTC
. | . | TRBJ1-4 | 11 | TRBV19 | CASNDREKLFF | TGTGCCAGTAATGACAGAGAAAAACTGTTTTTT
. | TRBD1 | TRBJ1-2 | 15 | TRBV24-1 | CATSDTDRGLDGYTF | TGTGCCACCAGTGACACGGACAGGGGGCTCGATGGCTACACCTTC
few | . | TRBJ1-1 | 14 | TRBV6-5 | CASSLRVGNTEAFF | TGTGCCAGCAGCCTCAGGGTGGGGAACACTGAAGCTTTCTTT
. | TRBD1 | TRBJ1-1 | 18 | TRBV3-1/TRBV3-2 | CASSQGTGGLGSDTEAFF | TGTGCCAGCAGCCAAGGGACAGGGGGCCTCGGGTCGGACACTGAAGCTTTCTTT
. | . | TRBJ2-7 | 15 | TRBV6-5 | CASTKTLGGTYEQYF | TGTGCCAGCACTAAAACCCTTGGAGGAACCTACGAGCAGTACTTC
few | . | TRBJ2-7 | 13 | TRBV10-2 | CASRGEVPYEQYF | TGCGCCAGCAGAGGGGAGGTCCCCTACGAGCAGTACTTC
once | . | TRBJ2-1 | 15 | TRBV6-2/TRBV6-3 | CASSGGGASYNEQFF | TGTGCCAGCAGTGGTGGGGGGGCATCCTACAATGAGCAGTTCTTC
once | TRBD1 | TRBJ1-4 | 15 | TRBV11-2 | CASSLDRGRSEKLFF | TGTGCCAGCAGCTTGGACAGGGGGCGCAGTGAAAAACTGTTTTTT
. | . | TRBJ1-2 | 13 | TRBV9 | CASSVDSNYGYTF | TGTGCCAGCAGCGTAGACAGTAACTATGGCTACACCTTC
. | TRBD2 | TRBJ2-3 | 20 | TRBV5-1 | CASSVGLAGVGTPVTDTQYF | TGCGCCAGCAGCGTTGGACTAGCGGGGGTGGGGACACCCGTCACAGATACGCAGTATTTT
. | TRBD1 | TRBJ1-5 | 14 | TRBV27 | CASRTGSGEGAQHF | TGTGCCAGCCGGACAGGATCTGGGGAAGGAGCCCAGCATTTT
. | . | TRBJ1-6 | 15 | TRBV3-1/TRBV3-2 | CASSHAPGMTGPLHF | TGTGCCAGCAGCCACGCACCGGGAATGACGGGTCCCCTCCACTTT
. | . | TRBJ1-1 | 19 | TRBV3-1/TRBV3-2 | CASSHSHGWKGQMNTEAFF | TGTGCCAGCAGCCATTCCCATGGGTGGAAAGGACAGATGAACACTGAAGCTTTCTTT
few | . | TRBJ2-6 | 15 | TRBV5-1 | CASSFSGSGANVLTF | TGCGCCAGCAGCTTCTCAGGGTCCGGGGCCAACGTCCTGACTTTC
. | . | TRBJ1-1 | 13 | TRBV30 | CAWSNRRNTEAFF | TGTGCCTGGAGTAACAGGCGGAACACTGAAGCTTTCTTT
. | . | TRBJ1-5 | 15 | TRBV5-8 | CASSLGENSNQPQHF | TGTGCCAGCAGCTTGGGGGAGAATAGCAATCAGCCCCAGCATTTT
. | TRBD1 | TRBJ1-3 | 17 | TRBV3-1/TRBV3-2 | CASSQEGQGAFGNTIYF | TGTGCCAGCAGCCAAGAGGGACAGGGGGCTTTTGGAAACACCATATATTTT
. | . | TRBJ2-3 | 10 | TRBV29-1 | CSVAGDTQYF | TGCAGCGTCGCAGGGGATACGCAGTATTTT
. | . | TRBJ2-1 | 15 | TRBV6-5 | CASWSGGIGDNEQFF | TGTGCCAGCTGGAGTGGGGGGATAGGGGACAATGAGCAGTTCTTC